This T cell receptor (beta chain) came from a study of T-cell memory formation after mild COVID-19. General study results and limits: Mainly CM and EM harbored the contracting CD4+ clones; mainly EMRA harbored the CD8+ ones.

The CDR3 is 15 amino acids. Germline V gene sequence: CDR1 MDHEN, CDR2 SYDVKM. The J segment lost 6 bases and the V segment lost 7 bases, leaving 6 bases of the junction unmatched. TCRdb reprocessed the 5' RACE reads with MiXCR, giving one entry per CDR3 protein. Of 70,000 to 100,000 distinct CDR3 sequences listed, less than 15% were seen once; the top ten hold 39%. A remark on this clonotype: What it binds is not known.

The sample was PBMCs or a T cell subset sorted from them (not recorded which). This chain links TRBV28 with TRBJ2-1; TRBD2 agrees at 13 bases. This clonotype was obtained from a man between 18 and 29 years old who had mild COVID-19 (a few samples of this study predate the infection). Cell type and time point are not known. CDR3 loop: CASTEGLAGVNEQFF. The CDR3 DNA follows: TGTGCCAGCACCGAAGGACTAGCGGGGGTCAATGAGCAGTTCTTC.